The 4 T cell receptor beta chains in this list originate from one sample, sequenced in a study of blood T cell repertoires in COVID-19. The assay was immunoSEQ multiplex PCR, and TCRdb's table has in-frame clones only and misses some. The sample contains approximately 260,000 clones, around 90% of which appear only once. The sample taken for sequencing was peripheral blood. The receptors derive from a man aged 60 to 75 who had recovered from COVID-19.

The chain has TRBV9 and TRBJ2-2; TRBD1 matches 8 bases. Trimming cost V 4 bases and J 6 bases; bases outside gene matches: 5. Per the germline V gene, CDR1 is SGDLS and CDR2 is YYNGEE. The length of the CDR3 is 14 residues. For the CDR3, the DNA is TGTGCCAGCAGCCCCAGGGGGCGCGCCGGGGAGCTGTTTTTT. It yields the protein CASSPRGRAGELFF.

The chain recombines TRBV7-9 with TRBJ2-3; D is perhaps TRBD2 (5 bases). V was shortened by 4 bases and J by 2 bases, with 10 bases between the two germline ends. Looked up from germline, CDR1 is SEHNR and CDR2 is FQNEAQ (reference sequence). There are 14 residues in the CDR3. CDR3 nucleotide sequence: TGTGCCAGCAGCTCCCGCGGGTACACAGATACGCAGTATTTT. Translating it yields CASSSRGYTDTQYF.

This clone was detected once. CDR3 in amino acids: CASSAGQGAQRNYQPQHF. The CDR3 DNA reads as TGTGCCAGCTCGGCAGGACAGGGGGCACAACGTAATTATCAGCCCCAGCATTTT. The chain combines TRBV18 with TRBJ1-5; 11 positions agree with TRBD1. The germline V gene has CDR1 KGHSH and CDR2 LQKENI. V trimming: 6 bases; J trimming: 5 bases; junction bases outside the gene matches: 15. There are 18 residues in the CDR3.

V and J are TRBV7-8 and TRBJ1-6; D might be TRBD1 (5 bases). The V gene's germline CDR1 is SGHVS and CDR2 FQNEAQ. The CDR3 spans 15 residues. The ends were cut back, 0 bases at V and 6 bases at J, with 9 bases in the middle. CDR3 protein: CASSLAGGVNSPLHF. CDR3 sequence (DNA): TGTGCCAGCAGCTTAGCGGGAGGGGTTAATTCACCCCTCCACTTT.